The rows below give T cell receptor beta chains drawn from one sample of a study of shared clonotypes between healthy human individuals. This table comes from immunoSEQ multiplex PCR, and its TCRdb copy is limited to in-frame clones, with some not included. The sample lists more than 2,000,000 clones, around nine tenths seen once, with roughly 0.13% in the top ten. The sequenced sample consisted of naive CD4+ T cells sorted from blood. Receptor source: a man in his late teens or twenties in good health. Both conserved end residues are part of each CDR3. The order of the fields is J gene, CDR3 length, V gene, clone size, D gene, CDR3 protein, CDR3 DNA. The D gene is left open where the match is weak. For some rows the clone size is stated as once, few or many, or as a class when expanded; others skip it.

j_call: TRBJ2-3; cdr3_length: 16; v_call: TRBV9; clone_size: NA; d_call: TRBD1; cdr3_aa: CASSPHTGGIADTQYF; cdr3_nt: TGTGCCAGCAGCCCCCACACAGGGGGGATCGCAGATACGCAGTATTTT
j_call: TRBJ1-6; cdr3_length: 13; v_call: TRBV19; clone_size: NA; d_call: NA; cdr3_aa: CASRVGAASPLHF; cdr3_nt: TGTGCCAGTAGGGTAGGGGCAGCATCACCCCTCCACTTT
j_call: TRBJ2-3; cdr3_length: 11; v_call: TRBV7-9; clone_size: NA; d_call: NA; cdr3_aa: CAIGSTDTQYF; cdr3_nt: TGTGCCATAGGCAGCACAGATACGCAGTATTTT
j_call: TRBJ1-4; cdr3_length: 15; v_call: TRBV18; clone_size: NA; d_call: NA; cdr3_aa: CASSPPHGQYEKLFF; cdr3_nt: TGTGCCAGCTCACCACCGCACGGACAGTATGAAAAACTGTTTTTT
j_call: TRBJ1-4; cdr3_length: 15; v_call: TRBV6-1; clone_size: NA; d_call: NA; cdr3_aa: CASSEGRGRYGKLFF; cdr3_nt: TGTGCCAGCAGTGAAGGAAGGGGCCGTTATGGGAAACTGTTTTTT
j_call: TRBJ1-2; cdr3_length: 14; v_call: TRBV7-9; clone_size: NA; d_call: NA; cdr3_aa: CASSPNSPFYGYTF; cdr3_nt: TGTGCCAGCAGCCCGAACAGCCCTTTCTATGGCTACACCTTC
j_call: TRBJ1-6; cdr3_length: 14; v_call: TRBV10-3; clone_size: NA; d_call: NA; cdr3_aa: CAIRREGMGSPLHF; cdr3_nt: TGTGCCATCAGGAGGGAGGGAATGGGCTCACCCCTCCACTTT
j_call: TRBJ2-3; cdr3_length: 16; v_call: TRBV5-4; clone_size: NA; d_call: TRBD2; cdr3_aa: CASSSGTSGSTDTQYF; cdr3_nt: TGTGCCAGCAGCTCCGGGACTAGCGGAAGCACAGATACGCAGTATTTT
j_call: TRBJ2-3; cdr3_length: 17; v_call: TRBV9; clone_size: once; d_call: NA; cdr3_aa: CASSVGSGGLMTDTQYF; cdr3_nt: TGTGCCAGCAGCGTAGGAAGTGGGGGCCTTATGACAGATACGCAGTATTTT
j_call: TRBJ1-5; cdr3_length: 15; v_call: TRBV18; clone_size: NA; d_call: NA; cdr3_aa: CASSPRQGKNQPQHF; cdr3_nt: TGTGCCAGCTCACCAAGGCAGGGGAAGAACCAGCCCCAGCATTTT
j_call: TRBJ2-7; cdr3_length: 14; v_call: TRBV10-3; clone_size: NA; d_call: TRBD2; cdr3_aa: CAISNKRGEDEQYF; cdr3_nt: TGTGCCATCAGTAACAAGCGGGGCGAGGACGAGCAGTACTTC
j_call: TRBJ2-5; cdr3_length: 11; v_call: TRBV30; clone_size: few; d_call: NA; cdr3_aa: CAWSDQETQYF; cdr3_nt: TGTGCCTGGAGTGACCAAGAGACCCAGTACTTC